The 27 T cell receptor beta chains below all came from one sample that was sequenced in a study of T cell responses to AZD1222 COVID-19 vaccine. The repertoire was sequenced with immunoSEQ multiplex PCR; TCRdb's copy has only in-frame clones and lacks some. The profile shows 150,000 to 200,000 clones, just over 90% of them singletons. The sequences come from peripheral blood, collected on day 0 of AZD1222 vaccination. Receptors were obtained from an adult in good health.

The chain has TRBV5-4 and TRBJ2-1; maybe TRBD1 (7 bases). The CDR3 spans 15 residues. The germline V gene encodes CDR1 SGHNT and CDR2 YYREEE (reference sequence). Deletions cut 0 bases from V and 7 bases from J, with 14 bases between. The DNA of the CDR3 is TGTGCCAGCAGCTTGGCCCCAGGGGGAGGAAATGAGCAGTTCTTC. It specifies CASSLAPGGGNEQFF.

The chain employs TRBV14 and TRBJ2-1, with D maybe TRBD2 (5 bases). V was trimmed by 8 bases and J by 5 bases, leaving 19 bases between them. CDR1 is SGHDN, CDR2 FVKESK, per germline. The length of the CDR3 is 15 residues. The CDR3 DNA follows: TGTGCCAGCGCCGGAAGCGCGGGCAGCCACAATGAGCAGTTCTTC. It translates to CASAGSAGSHNEQFF.

J is TRBJ2-7 and V is TRBV6-5; 13 nucleotides align to TRBD2. Per the germline V gene, CDR1 is MNHEY and CDR2 is SVGAGI. The CDR3 consists of 14 residues. With V trimmed by 7 bases and J by 2 bases, 2 bases remained unmatched. The CDR3 nucleotides read TGTGCCAGCATTGGGACTAGCGGGACCTACGAGCAGTACTTC. Amino acids: CASIGTSGTYEQYF.

This clone has just one count. V usage is TRBV7-6 and J usage is TRBJ1-3; 7 bases match TRBD1. V lost 1 base, J lost 0 bases, and 3 bases stayed unmatched. The germline V gene has CDR1 SGHVS and CDR2 FNYEAQ. CDR3 size: 16 residues. The CDR3 sequence: CASSLGQGVSGNTIYF. DNA for the CDR3: TGTGCCAGCAGCTTAGGCCAGGGGGTCTCTGGAAACACCATATATTTT.

V gene TRBV3-1 (or the pseudogene TRBV3-2) combines with J gene TRBJ1-5; D not certain. The CDR3 sequence is 13 residues long. CDR1 is LGHDT and CDR2 is YNNKEL in the germline V gene (reference sequence). V was cut by 0 bases and J by 0 bases, with 0 bases left in between. The CDR3 spells CASSQDSNQPQHF. CDR3 nucleotides: TGTGCCAGCAGCCAAGATAGCAATCAGCCCCAGCATTTT.

V and J are TRBV7-9 and TRBJ2-7; D may be TRBD2 (6 bases). The CDR3 has 14 amino acids. Germline loops: CDR1 SEHNR, CDR2 FQNEAQ (reference sequence). The V end was cut by 8 bases, the J end by 2 bases, with 16 bases between. CDR3 sequence: CASGEGPGAYEQYF. CDR3 nucleotides: TGTGCCAGCGGCGAGGGGCCGGGGGCCTACGAGCAGTACTTC.

The chain links TRBV5-1 to TRBJ2-5; TRBD2 agrees at 13 bases. CDR3 size: 19 residues. With 2 bases clipped from V and 5 bases from J, the junction kept 15 bases outside the gene matches. Germline V gives CDR1 SGHRS, CDR2 YFSETQ. The CDR3 sequence: CASSFSSSRTSGSGETQYF. As DNA, the CDR3 is TGCGCCAGCAGCTTTAGCTCTTCAAGGACTAGCGGGAGCGGCGAGACCCAGTACTTC.

The V gene is TRBV5-4, the J gene TRBJ2-7; 11 bases are shared with TRBD2. The CDR3 length is 15 residues. The junction had 7 bases not matched to a gene; V was cut back by 4 bases and J by 4 bases. Germline V lookup: CDR1 SGHNT, CDR2 YYREEE (reference sequence). This chain's CDR3 is CASSQSGTSGYEQYF. CDR3 bases: TGTGCCAGCAGCCAGTCCGGGACTAGCGGATACGAGCAGTACTTC.

The chain has TRBV7-4 and TRBJ1-4; D is undetermined. The length of the CDR3 is 10 residues. CDR1 and CDR2 (germline): SGHVT, SQSDAQ. V lost 1 base, J lost 9 bases, and 0 bases lay in between. The CDR3 loop is CASSLEKLFF. The CDR3 region has the DNA TGTGCCAGCAGCTTAGAAAAACTGTTTTTT.

The rearrangement uses TRBV18 and TRBJ1-5; no firm D call. V gave up 2 bases and J gave up 0 bases, with 8 bases separating them. The germline V gene encodes CDR1 KGHSH and CDR2 LQKENI. The CDR3 contains 15 residues. The CDR3 protein is CASSPGPLSNQPQHF. DNA of the CDR3: TGTGCCAGCTCACCAGGACCTCTTAGCAATCAGCCCCAGCATTTT.

V and J are TRBV7-6 and TRBJ1-4, with D possibly being TRBD1 (5 bases). CDR3 length equals 15 residues. Germline V gene data show CDR1 as SGHVS and CDR2 as FNYEAQ. Between the trimmed V and J ends, which lost 5 bases and 5 bases, there was a span of 15 bases. Here the CDR3 DNA reads TGTGCCAGCAGCCTAGATGGGACGGAGAATGAAAAACTGTTTTTT. Amino acids: CASSLDGTENEKLFF. Filled out from reference TRBV7-6 and TRBJ1-4, the complete variable domain reads GAGVSQSPRYKVTKRGQDVALRCDPISGHVSLYWYRQALGQGPEFLTYFNYEAQQDKSGLPNDRFSAERPEGSISTLTIQRTEQRDSAMYRCASSLDGTENEKLFFGSGTQLSVL.

The CDR3 nucleotides are TGTGCCAGCAGTCAGGCGACTAGCGGGCTGTACGAGCAGTACTTC. As protein: CASSQATSGLYEQYF. V is TRBV3-1 (or the pseudogene TRBV3-2) and J is TRBJ2-7; 10 bases fit TRBD2. J lost 4 bases, V lost 6 bases, and 9 bases had no gene match. CDR1 LGHDT and CDR2 YNNKEL come from the germline V gene (reference sequence). The length of the CDR3 is 15 residues.

The chain couples TRBV3-1 (or the pseudogene TRBV3-2) to TRBJ1-2, with 10 bases fitting TRBD1. The CDR3 runs 16 residues. Germline values: CDR1 LGHDT, CDR2 YNNKEL (reference sequence). V trimming: 0 bases; J trimming: 4 bases; junction bases outside the gene matches: 5. CDR3 in amino acids: CASSQEATGGPYGYTF. CDR3 bases: TGTGCCAGCAGCCAAGAGGCGACAGGGGGCCCCTATGGCTACACCTTC.

The rearrangement joins TRBV5-4 to TRBJ1-1, with D tentatively TRBD1 (5 bases). There are 14 residues in the CDR3. Trimming took 3 bases from V and 3 from J, leaving 12 bases between them. Germline-derived CDR1 and CDR2 are SGHNT and YYREEE (reference sequence). CDR3 in DNA: TGTGCCAGCAGCTACGGGGCTGGGGACACTGAAGCTTTCTTT. As protein: CASSYGAGDTEAFF. The full variable domain, with the rest looked up from reference TRBV5-4 and TRBJ1-1, is ETGVTQSPTHLIKTRGQQVTLRCSSQSGHNTVSWYQQALGQGPQFIFQYYREEENGRGNFPPRFSGLQFPNYSSELNVNALELDDSALYLCASSYGAGDTEAFFGQGTRLTVV.

V gene TRBV5-3 combines with J gene TRBJ1-1; D gene uncertain. TRBV5-3 has ORF status, its function being uncertain. This CDR3 contains 13 residues. The V end was cut by 2 bases, the J end by 7 bases, with 12 bases between. CDR3 residues: CARSLILSDEAFF. The DNA of the CDR3 is TGTGCCAGAAGCTTAATCCTATCGGATGAAGCTTTCTTT.

CDR3 sequence reads: CASSFNGSPLHF. The CDR3 nucleotides are TGTGCCAGCAGTTTTAACGGCTCACCCCTCCACTTT. The gene calls are TRBV27 and TRBJ1-6; D is unresolved. The CDR3 has 12 residues. Per germline, CDR1 MNHEY and CDR2 SMNVEV (reference sequence). Trimming took 3 bases from V and 10 from J, leaving 7 bases between them.

The V and J genes are TRBV10-2 and TRBJ2-7; 7 bases are shared with TRBD1. After removal of 8 bases from V and 0 bases from J, the junction contained 4 bases not matched to a gene. The CDR3 is 13 residues long. The germline CDR1 and CDR2 sequences are WSHSY and SAAADI. The CDR3 reads CASRDSSSYEQYF. The CDR3 nucleotides read TGCGCCAGCCGGGACAGCAGCTCCTACGAGCAGTACTTC.

The V call is TRBV9, the J call TRBJ1-1; D is possibly TRBD1 (6 bases). This CDR3 contains 13 residues. Looked up from germline, CDR1 is SGDLS and CDR2 is YYNGEE. The germline V and J ends were trimmed by 4 bases and 2 bases, with 9 bases remaining between them. Here the CDR3 reads CASSQDRNTEAFF. For the CDR3, the DNA is TGTGCCAGCAGCCAGGACAGAAACACTGAAGCTTTCTTT.

The chain employs TRBV19 and TRBJ2-4; 11 nucleotides agree with TRBD1. Germline loops: CDR1 LNHDA, CDR2 SQIVND (reference sequence). The length of the CDR3 is 18 residues. J was trimmed by 6 bases and V by 5 bases; bases with no gene match: 15. CDR3: CASSLTGQGGLVGNIQYF. The CDR3 DNA reads TGTGCCAGTAGTCTCACGGGACAGGGGGGCTTAGTAGGAAACATTCAGTACTTC.

V usage is TRBV5-1 and J usage is TRBJ2-7, with D tentatively TRBD1 or TRBD2 (5 bases each). The CDR3 is 14 amino acids. Deletions cut 4 bases from V and 5 bases from J, with 16 bases between. Germline loops: CDR1 SGHRS, CDR2 YFSETQ. The CDR3 nucleotides are TGCGCCAGCAGCCGGGACCTACCGGGCAACGAGCAGTACTTC. Translating gives CASSRDLPGNEQYF.

The chain couples TRBV15 to TRBJ1-4; D is possibly TRBD1 (5 bases). The CDR3 length is 15 residues. CDR1 is LNHNV and CDR2 is YYDKDF in the germline V gene (reference sequence). Trimming left V 0 bases short and J 4 bases short, with 9 bases between. Here the CDR3 DNA reads TGTGCCACCAGCAGAGATCGGGACCTTAATGAAAAACTGTTTTTT. The encoded protein is CATSRDRDLNEKLFF. The full variable domain, its missing parts supplied by reference TRBV15 and TRBJ1-4, is DAMVIQNPRYQVTQFGKPVTLSCSQTLNHNVMYWYQQKSSQAPKLLFHYYDKDFNNEADTPDNFQSRRPNTSFCFLDIRSPGLGDTAMYLCATSRDRDLNEKLFFGSGTQLSVL.

This clone was seen only once. The gene calls are TRBV21-1 and TRBJ2-3. TRBV21-1 is a recognized pseudogene. The CDR3 spans 10 residues. The CDR3 region is CASSTSTQYF. The CDR3 DNA reads TGTGCCAGCAGCACCTCAACGCAGTATTTT.

The rearrangement joins TRBV28 to TRBJ2-7; D remains unclear. The CDR3 consists of 14 residues. With 5 bases removed from V and 2 bases from J, the gap between germline ends came to 13 bases. The germline gives CDR1 MDHEN, CDR2 SYDVKM. CDR3 region: CASSTRTVPYEQYF. The CDR3 DNA sequence: TGTGCCAGCAGTACCAGGACGGTCCCCTACGAGCAGTACTTC.

This chain links TRBV3-1 (or the pseudogene TRBV3-2) with TRBJ2-3; 8 nucleotides align to TRBD2. This CDR3 has 16 amino acids. Looked up from germline, CDR1 is LGHDT and CDR2 is YNNKEL (reference sequence). V trimming: 0 bases; J trimming: 1 base; junction bases outside the gene matches: 3. The CDR3 DNA reads TGTGCCAGCAGCCAAGAGAGCGGGAGTGGCACAGATACGCAGTATTTT. It encodes CASSQESGSGTDTQYF.

The rearrangement joins TRBV27 to TRBJ2-7; 10 bases line up with TRBD2. The CDR3 loop spans 15 amino acids. V shed 5 bases and J 2 bases; nucleotides not matched to a gene: 6. The V gene's germline CDR1 is MNHEY and CDR2 SMNVEV (reference sequence). CDR3 coding DNA: TGTGCCAGCAGTCCAAATAGCGGGAGGCCCTACGAGCAGTACTTC. This sequence encodes CASSPNSGRPYEQYF.

The rearrangement joins TRBV7-9 to TRBJ1-1; D gene unclear. Trimming removed 3 bases from V and 0 bases from J, with 8 bases in between. The length of the CDR3 is 14 residues. Germline CDR1 SEHNR, CDR2 FQNEAQ (reference sequence). CDR3 sequence: CASSFGNMNTEAFF. The CDR3 DNA reads TGTGCCAGCAGCTTTGGCAACATGAACACTGAAGCTTTCTTT.

The chain has TRBV18 and TRBJ1-1; 7 nucleotides align to TRBD1. The junction had 11 bases not matched to a gene; V was cut back by 2 bases and J by 2 bases. Germline-derived CDR1 and CDR2 are KGHSH and LQKENI. The CDR3 is 17 amino acids. In DNA form, the CDR3 reads TGTGCCAGCTCACCAGGATCCAGGGGGACGATCAACACTGAAGCTTTCTTT. Protein sequence: CASSPGSRGTINTEAFF.